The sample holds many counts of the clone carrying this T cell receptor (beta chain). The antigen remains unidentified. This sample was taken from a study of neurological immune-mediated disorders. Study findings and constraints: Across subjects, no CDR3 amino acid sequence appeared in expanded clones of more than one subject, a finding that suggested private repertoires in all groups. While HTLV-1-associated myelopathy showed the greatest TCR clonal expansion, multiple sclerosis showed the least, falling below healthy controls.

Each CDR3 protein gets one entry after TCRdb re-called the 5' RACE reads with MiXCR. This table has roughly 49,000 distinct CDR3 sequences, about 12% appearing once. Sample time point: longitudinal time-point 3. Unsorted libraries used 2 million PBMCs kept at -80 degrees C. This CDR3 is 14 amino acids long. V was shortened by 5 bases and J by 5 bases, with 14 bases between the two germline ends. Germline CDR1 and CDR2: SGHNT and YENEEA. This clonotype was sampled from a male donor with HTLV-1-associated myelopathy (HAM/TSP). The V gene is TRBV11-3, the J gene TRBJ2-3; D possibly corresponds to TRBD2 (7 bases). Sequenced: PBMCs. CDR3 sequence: CASSPGGGGDTQYF. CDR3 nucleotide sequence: TGTGCCAGCAGCCCGGGGGGCGGGGGAGATACGCAGTATTTT.